The rows below give T cell receptor beta chains drawn from one sample of a study of T cell responses to AZD1222 COVID-19 vaccine. The protocol was immunoSEQ multiplex PCR, while the TCRdb copy is restricted to in-frame clones and leaves out a portion. The profile shows around 100,000 clones, about 87% of them singletons. The sequencing here drew on peripheral blood, taken on day 0 of AZD1222 vaccination. The receptors derive from an adult in good health. The CDR3 runs from the conserved cysteine through the conserved F or W. Size is stated for part of the rows, as once, few or many counts, or as a class when the clone is expanded.

size	V	J	CDR3
-	TRBV30	TRBJ2-7	CAWSVLGGQDEQYF
-	TRBV9	TRBJ2-7	CASSVGGLAYEQYF
-	TRBV7-9	TRBJ2-2	CASSSPGGGHTGELFF
-	TRBV6-1	TRBJ2-7	CASSESRRNSYEQYF
-	TRBV29-1	TRBJ2-7	CSVVGTGVEQYF
-	TRBV19	TRBJ2-2	CASGKGGAGTGELFF
-	TRBV6-2/TRBV6-3	TRBJ2-5	CASSSPTLAHQETQYF
-	TRBV6-2/TRBV6-3	TRBJ1-5	CASSYRGSRDQPQHF
-	TRBV11-1	TRBJ1-2	CASTPRGQGRDYGYTF
-	TRBV5-4	TRBJ2-7	CASSGGLAGSYEQYF
-	TRBV12-5	TRBJ1-2	CASGFKALWGVNGYTF
-	TRBV25-1	TRBJ1-1	CASSVPRGRTEAFF
-	TRBV14	TRBJ2-7	CASSQVGGTGQYF
few	TRBV18	TRBJ2-5	CASSPSTGETQYF
-	TRBV28	TRBJ2-7	CASSPTGAPAYEQYF
-	TRBV15	TRBJ1-1	CATSRNGALGENTEAFF
-	TRBV4-1	TRBJ1-1	CASLPVGANTEAFF
once	TRBV15	TRBJ2-2	CATSRDSLAVNLRTGTGELFF
-	TRBV6-5	TRBJ2-1	CASSYSPSGVRDEQFF
-	TRBV6-1	TRBJ2-1	CASSEFGTAIYNEQFF
once	TRBV13	TRBJ2-7	CASSLGAMNYEQYF
-	TRBV7-9	TRBJ2-2	CASSPNTGELFF
-	TRBV6-5	TRBJ1-5	CASSYRGPVSNQPQHF
-	TRBV29-1	TRBJ1-1	CSVTRVGNTEAFF
-	TRBV27	TRBJ2-7	CASSRTESLSYEQYF
-	TRBV7-2	TRBJ2-3	CASSLGGSGSIPITDTQYF
-	TRBV19	TRBJ1-5	CASSISRTAVDQPQHF
-	TRBV28	TRBJ2-7	CASSLDEEISYEQYF
-	TRBV12-3/TRBV12-4	TRBJ1-2	CASSFVRLYGYTF
-	TRBV7-2	TRBJ2-7	CASSPNRVRSYEQYF
-	TRBV6-1	TRBJ1-4	CASSGVQGTSEKLFF
-	TRBV18	TRBJ1-3	CASSRGGMKTDTIYF
-	TRBV7-2	TRBJ1-1	CASSLVGGPPNTEAFF
-	TRBV28	TRBJ2-5	CASSLRQGGKETQYF
-	TRBV6-1	TRBJ1-1	CASSEDGRTEAFF
-	TRBV7-2	TRBJ1-3	CASSLYAGGDTIYF
-	TRBV5-4	TRBJ2-5	CASSLGQGPQETQYF
-	TRBV27	TRBJ2-7	CASSLLPGQGDEQYF
-	TRBV27	TRBJ2-1	CASPNRPGDEYGEQFF
-	TRBV4-1	TRBJ2-3	CASSLLPGAGSTDTQYF
-	TRBV7-9	TRBJ1-1	CASSLEANTEAFF
-	TRBV27	TRBJ1-3	CASSESSGNTIYF
-	TRBV27	TRBJ1-2	CASSVTWDRAYGYGYTF
once	TRBV2	TRBJ2-5	CASNRVETQYF
-	TRBV12-3/TRBV12-4	TRBJ2-7	CASSETSYEQYF
-	TRBV3-1/TRBV3-2	TRBJ2-7	CASSQDPRAGHYEQYF
-	TRBV9	TRBJ2-2	CASSLSGVNTGELFF
few	TRBV18	TRBJ1-3	CASSLRQGIVENTIYF
-	TRBV28	TRBJ1-5	CASTRTASNQPQHF
-	TRBV21-1	TRBJ2-3	CASSKEREGDTQYF
-	TRBV7-9	TRBJ2-2	CASSPTGGQNTGELFF
-	TRBV30	TRBJ2-3	CAWSGLGGSATQYF
-	TRBV28	TRBJ1-2	CASTVSRDFGGYTF